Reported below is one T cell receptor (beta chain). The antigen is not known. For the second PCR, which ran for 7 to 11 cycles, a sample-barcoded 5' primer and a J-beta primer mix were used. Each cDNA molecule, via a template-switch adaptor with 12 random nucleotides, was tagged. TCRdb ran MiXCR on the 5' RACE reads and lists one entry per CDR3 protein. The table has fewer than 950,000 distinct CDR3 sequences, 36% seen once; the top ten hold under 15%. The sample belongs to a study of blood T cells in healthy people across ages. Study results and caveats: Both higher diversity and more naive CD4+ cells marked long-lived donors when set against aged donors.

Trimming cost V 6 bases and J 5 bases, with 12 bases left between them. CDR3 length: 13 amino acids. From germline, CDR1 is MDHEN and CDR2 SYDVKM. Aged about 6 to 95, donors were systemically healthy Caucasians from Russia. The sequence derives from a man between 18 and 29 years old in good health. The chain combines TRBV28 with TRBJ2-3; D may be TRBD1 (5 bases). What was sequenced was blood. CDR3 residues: CASSPPQEDTQYF. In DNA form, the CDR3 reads TGTGCCAGCAGCCCTCCACAGGAAGATACGCAGTATTTT.